What follows describes a single TCR beta chain. Its recognized antigen is unknown. Read coverage stops 3 residues before the CDR3 terminus; the germline J gene supplies the remainder. Taken with the paper, the label for time point translates to: blood sample drawn before combined kidney and bone marrow transplant. Unstimulated Tregs (CD4+CD25+CD127-), CD4+ non-Tregs (CD4+CD25-), CD4 and CD8 cells were FACS-sorted from thawed PBMCs. The patients were a few recipients of combined kidney and bone marrow transplants from the ITN036ST trial, and samples were available only from these trial subjects. Healthy control blood was processed by Ficoll density gradient to PBMCs and cryopreserved; patient PBMCs were collected before and after transplant. The CDR3 spans 11 residues, from the cysteine through the phenylalanine. The DNA shown is the part of the CDR3 that was read: 24 bases, in frame from base 1. The trim is 5 bases for V and 5 bases for J, with a gap of 9 bases between the germline ends. The CDR1 and CDR2 encoded by the germline V gene (reference sequence) are DFQATT and SNEGSKA.

The data are from a study of Tregs in tolerant kidney transplant recipients (dated by TCRdb to 2018 to 2020). Background on the whole study: Related donors were used in the transplants with nonmyeloablative bone marrow transplantation, and mixed chimerism was transient in the human trials. The study used TCRbeta sequencing to identify donor-specific regulatory T cells before combined kidney and bone marrow transplantation, then tracked those cells after transplant. On the study overall, not on this receptor specifically: Expanding Tregs with activated donor B cells appeared to identify the most biologically relevant and donor-specific TCRbeta repertoire. For some patients, the PCR primers changed as time went on, which meant samples from those patients could not be compared with one another at the nucleotide level. In tolerant patients, donor-specific Tregs expanded more than Tregs overall, which suggests antigen-driven rather than nonspecific expansion. The study was limited by small patient numbers, and the findings need validation in larger populations and under other immunosuppression protocols. Biological reproducibility was not directly assessed, although technical replication error appeared to be minimal.

For TCRbeta CDR3 sequencing, genomic DNA from the sorted cells was extracted using the QIAGEN DNeasy Blood and Tissue Kit. High-throughput TCRbeta CDR3 sequencing, including PCR amplification with bias correction and internal controls, was performed commercially through immunoSEQ. In the original analysis: Unique productive TCRbeta sequences were defined by CDR3 nucleotide sequence when primers matched and otherwise by CDR3 amino acid sequence together with Vbeta and Jbeta genes. To correct for sorting error, sequences found in more than one sorted population at a frequency ratio of 2:1 or less were discarded, and the remaining shared sequences were assigned to the population with the higher frequency. Donor-reactive sequences were defined as at least 5-fold expanded in CFSE-low cells versus unstimulated cells, with frequency of at least 0.01% in CFSE-low cells. Repertoire divergence was quantified by Jensen-Shannon divergence calculated from the top 100 TCRbeta sequences ranked by frequency. For samples with multiple sequencing runs, sorting error was corrected in each run separately before the runs were combined. TCRdb provides this immuneACCESS table in a form limited to in-frame rearrangements. Some clones are lacking; in checked studies, under half of them reflect an unresolved V gene, and why the rest are absent is not known. The DNA gave D and trimming, while V, J and clone size come from that table. The sample table holds roughly 48,000 clones. The top ten constitute roughly 0.93% of the sample.

The receptor chain draws on TRBV20-1 and TRBJ1-1, with a tentative D gene TRBD1 over 5 matching bases. The origin of this receptor is a human donor who received a combined kidney and bone marrow transplant. This material consisted of CD4+ T cells from blood, taken before the transplant. CDR3 bases read: TGCAGTGCTCAGGGTGGTACTGAA. This gives the protein CSAQGGTE. The whole CDR3 sequence is CSAQGGTEAFF.